This entry lists 18 T cell receptor beta chains sequenced from one sample in a study of cytomegalovirus exposure and HLA in healthy donors. Profiling relied on immunoSEQ multiplex PCR, and the TCRdb table lists in-frame clones only, not all of them. The table shows 350,000 or so clones, with approximately 90% occurring only once. The sample comprised PBMCs. The receptor set was obtained from a woman between 18 and 29 years old in good health and CMV-seronegative.

The chain's CDR3 is CASSSMGGQVGYEQYF. The CDR3 DNA is TGTGCCAGCTCCTCCATGGGGGGACAGGTTGGATACGAGCAGTACTTC. The rearrangement links TRBV18 to TRBJ2-7; the match to TRBD1 covers 8 bases. The CDR3 covers 16 residues. Germline V lookup: CDR1 KGHSH, CDR2 LQKENI. J gave up 4 bases and V 6 bases, and 14 bases lay outside the gene matches.

The rearrangement uses TRBV27 and TRBJ2-1; 10 bases agree with TRBD2. Germline lookup yields CDR1 MNHEY and CDR2 SMNVEV (reference sequence). CDR3 length equals 16 residues. V dropped 5 bases and J dropped 4; count of bases not matched to a gene: 8. Written as DNA, the CDR3 is TGTGCCAGCAGTGGGCTAGCGGGAGCACAGTACAATGAGCAGTTCTTC. The encoded protein is CASSGLAGAQYNEQFF.

The CDR3 nucleotides are TGTGCTAGTGGTTTGGTAGGCGGGGGACGGCGGGACACTGAAGCTTTCTTT. It codes for CASGLVGGGRRDTEAFF. The J gene is TRBJ1-1, the V gene TRBV12-5, with D maybe TRBD1 (5 bases). Germline values: CDR1 LGHNT, CDR2 FRNRAP. This CDR3 is built from 17 residues. Trimming took off 0 bases at V and 3 bases at J, with 17 bases between the two ends.

The chain is built from TRBV18 and TRBJ2-1; a weak D match, TRBD1 (5 bases). The CDR3 has 15 amino acids. Per the germline V gene, CDR1 is KGHSH and CDR2 is LQKENI. V was cut by 2 bases and J by 8 bases, with 16 bases left in between. CDR3 bases: TGTGCCAGCTCACCAGTGACAGCCCCACGCTATGAGCAGTTCTTC. Amino acid sequence: CASSPVTAPRYEQFF.

The chain carries TRBV7-9 and TRBJ1-2; possibly TRBD1 for D (5 bases). The CDR3 totals 11 residues. Germline CDR1 SEHNR, CDR2 FQNEAQ (reference sequence). With 6 bases removed from V and 8 bases from J, the gap between germline ends came to 10 bases. The CDR3 reads CASSRGGGYTF. For the CDR3, the DNA is TGTGCCAGCAGTCGGGGGGGAGGCTACACCTTC.

This chain links TRBV30 with TRBJ2-3, with 14 bases that match TRBD2. V lost 1 base to trimming and J lost 1 base; unmatched junction nucleotides: 7. Germline loops: CDR1 GTSNPN, CDR2 SVGIG (reference sequence). CDR3 size: 18 residues. The CDR3 reads CAWSAGLAGVTGTDTQYF. The CDR3 nucleotides read TGTGCCTGGAGTGCGGGACTAGCGGGAGTAACAGGCACAGATACGCAGTATTTT.

In nucleotides, the CDR3 is TGTGCCAGCCGTGTTACAGGTGCAACTAATGAAAAACTGTTTTTT. This translates into CASRVTGATNEKLFF. The chain employs TRBV7-9 and TRBJ1-4, with D possibly matching TRBD1 (5 bases). Germline CDR1 SEHNR, CDR2 FQNEAQ (reference sequence). The CDR3 runs to 15 residues. V was trimmed by 8 bases and J by 0 bases, leaving 13 bases between them.

CDR3 loop: CASSPVAGGAGANVLTF. The DNA for the CDR3 is TGTGCCAGCAGCCCCGTAGCGGGAGGTGCTGGGGCCAACGTCCTGACTTTC. The chain recombines TRBV7-2 with TRBJ2-6, with 10 bases aligning to TRBD2. The V gene's germline CDR1 is SGHTA and CDR2 FQGNSA. CDR3 size: 17 residues. V trimming: 5 bases; J trimming: 2 bases; junction bases outside the gene matches: 6.

The CDR3 nucleotides read TGTGCCAGCAGTAATCTGTACAATGAGCAGTTCTTC. This sequence encodes CASSNLYNEQFF. This chain joins TRBV6-1 and TRBJ2-1; D unresolved. Trimming cost V 5 bases and J 4 bases, with 6 bases left between them. The CDR3 sequence is 12 residues long. Germline V CDR1 and CDR2: MNHNS, SASEGT.

The chain has TRBV20-1 and TRBJ1-5; 9 bases map to TRBD1. Germline-derived CDR1 and CDR2 are DFQATT and SNEGSKA (reference sequence). Unmatched junction bases numbered 6, after V lost 4 bases and J lost 14 bases. The CDR3 spans 11 residues. DNA for the CDR3: TGCAGTGCTATGGACAGGGGAAAGGAGCATTTT. Amino acid sequence: CSAMDRGKEHF.

The rearrangement joins TRBV2 to TRBJ2-7; D unclear. The CDR3 length is 14 residues. Trimming removed 3 bases at V and 0 bases at J, with 9 bases between. Germline lookup yields CDR1 SNHLY and CDR2 FYNNEI. CDR3 in amino acids: CASSDYRDSYEQYF. Here the CDR3 DNA reads TGTGCCAGCAGTGACTACCGAGACTCCTACGAGCAGTACTTC.

V is TRBV7-8 and J is TRBJ2-5, with D possibly being TRBD1 (5 bases). Trimming pared 2 bases from V and 5 bases from J, leaving 6 bases between. CDR1 and CDR2 (germline): SGHVS, FQNEAQ. CDR3 length: 12 residues. The CDR3: CASSLQGETQYF. The CDR3 coding sequence is TGTGCCAGCAGCTTACAGGGCGAGACCCAGTACTTC.

This chain joins TRBV6-4 and TRBJ2-1; TRBD2 aligns across 7 bases. The CDR3 has 16 residues. CDR1 MRHNA and CDR2 SNTAGT come from the germline V gene. Trimming at V came to 2 bases and at J to 1 base, leaving 5 bases not matched to a gene. The CDR3 protein is CASSDTPSGSYNEQFF. The CDR3 DNA sequence: TGTGCCAGCAGTGACACCCCTAGCGGATCCTACAATGAGCAGTTCTTC.

The chain has TRBV5-1 and TRBJ2-7; TRBD2 agrees at 9 bases. The ends lost 4 bases at V and 2 bases at J; junction bases unmatched: 10. There are 16 residues in the CDR3. Germline-derived CDR1 and CDR2 are SGHRS and YFSETQ. CDR3 coding DNA: TGCGCCAGCAGCGTGGACCTAGCGGGACAGACCTACGAGCAGTACTTC. Amino acid sequence: CASSVDLAGQTYEQYF.

This chain links TRBV27 with TRBJ2-3, with TRBD1 identical over 11 bases. Germline V gives CDR1 MNHEY, CDR2 SMNVEV (reference sequence). V lost 5 bases to trimming and J lost 0 bases; unmatched junction nucleotides: 7. This CDR3 is built from 17 residues. In DNA, the CDR3 is TGTGCCAGCAGTATGGGGACAGGGGGGCCTAGCACAGATACGCAGTATTTT. It is translated as CASSMGTGGPSTDTQYF.

The chain carries TRBV19 and TRBJ2-3; 11 bases match TRBD2. The V gene's germline CDR1 is LNHDA and CDR2 SQIVND (reference sequence). This CDR3 is built from 16 residues. Trimming removed 6 bases from V and 5 bases from J; junction bases left unmatched: 10. CDR3 coding DNA: TGTGCCAGTAGCCACCCCCCCGGGACTAGCGGAGATACGCAGTATTTT. As protein: CASSHPPGTSGDTQYF.

The genes are TRBV2 and TRBJ2-1, with D perhaps matching TRBD2 (7 bases). Germline values: CDR1 SNHLY, CDR2 FYNNEI. This CDR3 contains 14 residues. The ends were cut back, 6 bases at V and 2 bases at J, with 11 bases in the middle. This CDR3 is CASRKGGAYNEQFF. The CDR3 bases are TGTGCCAGCAGGAAAGGGGGGGCCTACAATGAGCAGTTCTTC.

The V call is TRBV4-3, the J call TRBJ2-1; 7 bases are shared with TRBD2. Germline CDR1 reads LGHNA; CDR2 reads YSLEER. V dropped 2 bases and J dropped 8; count of bases not matched to a gene: 6. The CDR3 covers 14 residues. The CDR3 coding sequence is TGCGCCAGCAGCCAAATAGCGGGCCCCCATGAGCAGTTCTTC. Its protein is CASSQIAGPHEQFF.